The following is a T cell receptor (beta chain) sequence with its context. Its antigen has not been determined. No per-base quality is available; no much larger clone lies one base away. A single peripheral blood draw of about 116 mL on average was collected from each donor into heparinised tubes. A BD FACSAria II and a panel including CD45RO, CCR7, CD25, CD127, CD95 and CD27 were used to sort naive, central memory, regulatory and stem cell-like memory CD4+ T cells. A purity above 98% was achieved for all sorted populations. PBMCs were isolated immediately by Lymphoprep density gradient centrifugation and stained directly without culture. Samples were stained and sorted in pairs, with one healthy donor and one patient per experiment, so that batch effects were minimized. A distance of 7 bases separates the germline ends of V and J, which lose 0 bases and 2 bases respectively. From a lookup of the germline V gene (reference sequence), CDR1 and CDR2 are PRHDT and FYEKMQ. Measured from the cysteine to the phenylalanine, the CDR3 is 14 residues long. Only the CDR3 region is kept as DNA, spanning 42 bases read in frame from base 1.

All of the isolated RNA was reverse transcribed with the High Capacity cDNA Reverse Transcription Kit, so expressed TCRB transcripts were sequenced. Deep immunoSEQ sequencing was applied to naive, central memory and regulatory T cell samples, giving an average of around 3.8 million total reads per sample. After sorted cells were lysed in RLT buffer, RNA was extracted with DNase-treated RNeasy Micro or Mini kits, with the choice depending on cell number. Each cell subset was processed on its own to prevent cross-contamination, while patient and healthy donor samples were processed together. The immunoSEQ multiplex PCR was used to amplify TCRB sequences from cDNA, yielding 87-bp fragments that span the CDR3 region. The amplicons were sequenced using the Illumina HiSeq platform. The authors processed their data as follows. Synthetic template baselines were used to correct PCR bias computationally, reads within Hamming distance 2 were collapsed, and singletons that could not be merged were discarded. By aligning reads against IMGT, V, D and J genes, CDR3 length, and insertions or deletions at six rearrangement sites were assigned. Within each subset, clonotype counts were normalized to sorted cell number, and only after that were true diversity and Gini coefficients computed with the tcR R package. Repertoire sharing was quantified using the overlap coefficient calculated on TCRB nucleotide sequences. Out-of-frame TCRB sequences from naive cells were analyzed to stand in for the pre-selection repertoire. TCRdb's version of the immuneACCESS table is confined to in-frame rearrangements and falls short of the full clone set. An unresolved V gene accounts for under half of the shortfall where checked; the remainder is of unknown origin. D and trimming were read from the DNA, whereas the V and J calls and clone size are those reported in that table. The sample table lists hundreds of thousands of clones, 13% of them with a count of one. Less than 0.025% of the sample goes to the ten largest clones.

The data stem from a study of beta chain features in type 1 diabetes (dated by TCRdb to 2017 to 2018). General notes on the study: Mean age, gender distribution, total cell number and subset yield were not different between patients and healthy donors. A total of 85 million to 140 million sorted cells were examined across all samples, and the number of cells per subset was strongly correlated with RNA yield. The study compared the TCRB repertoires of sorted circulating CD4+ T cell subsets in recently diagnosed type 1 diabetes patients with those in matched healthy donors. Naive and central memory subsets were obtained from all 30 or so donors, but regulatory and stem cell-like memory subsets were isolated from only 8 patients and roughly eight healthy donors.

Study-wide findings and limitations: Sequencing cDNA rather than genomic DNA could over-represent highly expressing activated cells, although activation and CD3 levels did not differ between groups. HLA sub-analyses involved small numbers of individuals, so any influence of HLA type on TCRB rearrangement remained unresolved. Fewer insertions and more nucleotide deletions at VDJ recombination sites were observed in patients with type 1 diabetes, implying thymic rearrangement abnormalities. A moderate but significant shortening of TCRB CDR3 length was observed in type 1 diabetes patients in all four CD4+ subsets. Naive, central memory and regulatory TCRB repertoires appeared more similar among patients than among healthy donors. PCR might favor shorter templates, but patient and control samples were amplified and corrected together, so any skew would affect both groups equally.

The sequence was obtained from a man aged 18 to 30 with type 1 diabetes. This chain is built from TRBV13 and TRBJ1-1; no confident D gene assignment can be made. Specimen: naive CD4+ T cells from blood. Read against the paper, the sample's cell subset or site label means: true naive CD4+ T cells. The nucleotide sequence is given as TGTGCCAGCAGCTTAGGCCTGGTTAACACTGAAGCTTTCTTT. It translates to CASSLGLVNTEAFF. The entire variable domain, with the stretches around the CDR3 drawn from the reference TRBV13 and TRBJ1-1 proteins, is AAGVIQSPRHLIKEKRETATLKCYPIPRHDTVYWYQQGPGQDPQFLISFYEKMQSDKGSIPDRFSAQQFSDYHSELNMSSLELGDSALYFCASSLGLVNTEAFFGQGTRLTVV.